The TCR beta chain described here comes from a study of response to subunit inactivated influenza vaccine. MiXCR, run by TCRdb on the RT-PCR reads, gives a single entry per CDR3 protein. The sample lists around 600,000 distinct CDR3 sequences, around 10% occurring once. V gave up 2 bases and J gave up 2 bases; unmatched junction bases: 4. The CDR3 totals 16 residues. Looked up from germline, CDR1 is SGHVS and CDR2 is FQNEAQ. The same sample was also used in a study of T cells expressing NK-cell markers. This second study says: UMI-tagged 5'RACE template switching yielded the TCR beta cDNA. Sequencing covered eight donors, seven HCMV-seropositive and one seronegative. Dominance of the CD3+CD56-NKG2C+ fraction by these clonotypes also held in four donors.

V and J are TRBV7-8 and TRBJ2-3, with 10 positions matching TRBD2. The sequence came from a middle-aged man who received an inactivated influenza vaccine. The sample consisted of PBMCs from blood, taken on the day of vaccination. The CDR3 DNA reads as TGTGCCAGCAGCTTACAGCGGGGGGGCCTCACAGATACGCAGTATTTT. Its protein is CASSLQRGGLTDTQYF.